These T cell receptor beta chains were read from a single sample in a study of regulatory T cells in long-lasting Graves disease. TCRdb re-analysed the multiplex PCR reads in MiXCR, keeping a single row per CDR3 protein. This table has roughly 500,000 distinct CDR3 sequences, around an eighth appearing once. The sample was also linked to a second study, of T cells in Graves' hyperthyroidism and ophthalmopathy.

The sequencing here drew on peripheral blood mononuclear cells (PBMCs), taken at new diagnosis, from a patient treated with antithyroid drugs. The origin of the receptors is a young man with Graves disease. Both conserved end residues are part of each CDR3. The D gene is left open where the match is weak. Clone size is stated in some rows and not others, as once, few, many or a class when expanded.

-,TRBD1,TRBV2,TRBJ2-6,CASSEGFGQGPSGANVLTF,TGTGCCAGCAGTGAAGGATTTGGACAGGGACCATCCGGGGCCAACGTCCTGACTTTC
many,-,TRBV7-9,TRBJ2-3,CASSLVLSGVTQYF,TGTGCCAGCAGCTTAGTCCTTTCGGGAGTTACGCAGTATTTT
-,TRBD2,TRBV19,TRBJ2-1,CASTHLAGGLNEQFF,TGTGCCAGTACCCATCTAGCGGGAGGACTCAATGAGCAGTTCTTC
many,-,TRBV18,TRBJ1-2,CASQYAGGQDGYTF,TGTGCCAGCCAATACGCCGGGGGCCAGGATGGCTACACCTTC
-,TRBD2,TRBV5-6,TRBJ2-1,CASRNTGTSGSYNEQFF,TGTGCCAGCAGGAACACCGGGACTAGCGGTTCCTACAATGAGCAGTTCTTC
few,-,TRBV7-9,TRBJ2-2,CASSPPLENTGELFF,TGTGCCAGCAGCCCCCCCCTCGAGAACACCGGGGAGCTGTTTTTT
-,TRBD1,TRBV3-1,TRBJ1-1,CASSPQGASKNTEAFF,TGTGCCAGCAGCCCCCAGGGGGCCTCGAAGAACACTGAAGCTTTCTTT
many,-,TRBV18,TRBJ2-1,CASSPSVGDEQFF,TGTGCCAGCTCACCATCGGTGGGGGATGAGCAGTTCTTC
-,-,TRBV5-1,TRBJ2-2,CASSLRGRDTGELFF,TGCGCCAGCAGCTTGCGGGGGCGGGACACCGGGGAGCTGTTTTTT
many,-,TRBV7-8,TRBJ2-7,CASSSPTSPSYEQYF,TGTGCCAGCAGTTCTCCGACGAGCCCCTCCTACGAGCAGTACTTC
many,-,TRBV6-5,TRBJ1-1,CASSYPNYRNTEAFF,TGTGCCAGCAGTTACCCGAACTACAGAAACACTGAAGCTTTCTTT